There are a few counts of the clone carrying this TCR beta chain. Study processing details: Using reference gene primer amplification, nucleated cell counts were estimated. The assay was immunoSEQ multiplex PCR, and TCRdb's table has in-frame clones only and misses some. V, J and clone size were drawn from that table, and D and trimming were deduced from the DNA. The table includes fewer than 150,000 clones, about 78% detected once. The data stem from a study of blood T cell repertoires in COVID-19. On the study more broadly: Collection of acute and convalescent COVID-19 samples took place in the United States, Italy and Spain. T cells, B-cell-depleted T cells, or PBMCs supplied cDNA or gDNA.

Trimming cost V 3 bases and J 6 bases; bases outside gene matches: 16. The CDR3 covers 19 residues. The V gene's germline CDR1 is SGHTA and CDR2 FQGNSA. The receptor's source is an older man with acute or convalescent COVID-19. Sequencing was done on a sample of peripheral blood. V is TRBV7-2 and J is TRBJ2-7, with TRBD2 identical over 14 bases. The CDR3 is CASSFSPLTSGGASAEQYF. DNA for the CDR3: TGTGCCAGCAGCTTTAGTCCCCTGACTAGCGGGGGGGCCTCCGCCGAGCAGTACTTC.